This TCR beta chain was captured by sequencing in a study of prognosis after radiotherapy for stage I lung cancer (dated by TCRdb to about 2021). Notes on the research overall: Between early 2018 and 2019, more than 15 stage I NSCLC patients were enrolled in Nanjing, China. Image-guided IMRT or VMAT was used to deliver SBRT in 3 to 5 fractions at a biologically effective dose of at least 100 Gy. For each of the 20 or so patients, one blood sample was taken before SBRT and one after, so the study sequenced about 40 samples in total. On tumor histology, about 12 patients had adenocarcinoma and several had squamous cell carcinoma. This study profiled peripheral blood TCR beta repertoires from stage I NSCLC patients before and after stereotactic body radiotherapy and linked the repertoires to distant failure. About 20% of the 19 patients developed distant metastases after SBRT, at a median of approximately 7 months; the other 15 showed no significant progression. There were around 15 patients with newly diagnosed primary stage I lung tumors and a handful of patients with oligometastatic NSCLC after surgical resection of the primary tumor. SBRT was not combined with any concurrent therapy in any patient. The cohort was made up of about 13 men and a handful of women, with a median age of 74.5 years and an age range of roughly 53 to 90 years. All patients were considered medically inoperable, owing to comorbidities in 11 to 12 and refusal of surgery in seven or eight. Points the paper makes about the study in general: None of the reported P values were adjusted for multiple comparisons. Tumor specificity of expanded TCR clones was not determined. Unique TCR clone counts fell after SBRT (median about 9,600 before versus 6,000 to 8,000 after; Wilcoxon paired P=0.011). Post-SBRT Shannon entropy and its change from baseline were lower in patients who developed distant metastases; baseline Shannon entropy was not associated with metastases. Differences by metastasis status were reportedly seen in TRBV and TRBJ usage frequencies, involving two V genes at baseline and, after SBRT, eight to ten V genes and two J genes. Limitations of the study included a small cohort and short follow-up, and the study findings need independent validation.

The table lists this clonotype with many counts. Its antigen is unknown. No quality values exist for individual bases; no much larger clone is one base distant. Two rounds of multiplex PCR were used to amplify the TCR beta CDR3 region from genomic DNA. In the first round of PCR, primers specific to each TRBV and TRBJ gene were used, and the primer sequences are filed in Chinese patent CN105087789A. Universal primers were used in the second round of PCR. The Roche High Pure PCR Template Preparation Kit was used to extract genomic DNA from the frozen PBMCs. Paired-end sequencing with 151 bp reads was performed on the libraries using an Illumina HiSeq 3000. On the authors' methods: CutAdapt was used to remove raw reads lacking the multiplex PCR primer sequences. High-quality paired reads were merged into contigs with PEAR. By aligning each contig to reference sequences, MiXCR assigned the TRB V, D and J gene segments to that contig. To remove sequencing errors, CDR3 sequences were clustered according to base quality and sequence similarity. Shannon entropy normalized by the natural log of productive TCR sequence number was used as the measure of diversity. One minus Shannon entropy divided by the natural log of the number of unique clonotypes was used as the definition of clonality. Progression-free survival cut-offs for repertoire metrics were chosen using the Youden index of ROC curves, with analyses run in R 3.5.3. Clones were called with MiXCR by TCRdb after fastp trimmed the public reads at Q25, and only in-frame beta chains were retained. For every CDR3 protein sequence, its rows merge into one entry that carries the most common genes and DNA. The V and J calls shown here were made by TCRdb, not taken from the authors' results. The sample table shows almost 40,000 distinct CDR3 sequences, and around a quarter are seen once. The ten biggest clones cover around a quarter of the sample.

All patients had node-negative disease on CT and PET/CT, and none had a history of other malignancies or had previously received chemotherapy or radiotherapy. At each of two time points, around 6.1 milliliters of peripheral venous blood were collected into EDTA tubes. PBMCs were isolated by Ficoll-Paque Plus density-gradient centrifugation. Immediately after collection, samples were stored at -80 degrees C until analysis. As encoded in the germline V gene, CDR1 is SGDLS while CDR2 is YYNGEE. The germline ends are 16 bases apart after V is trimmed by 4 bases and J by 3 bases. Including cysteine and phenylalanine, the CDR3 has 15 amino acids. Only CDR3 DNA remains: 45 bases, in frame from the first base.

This sample comprised PBMCs, obtained before or after stereotactic body radiation therapy (not recorded which). This receptor was taken from a donor aged 50 or older with non-small cell lung cancer. The receptor chain draws on TRBV9 and TRBJ1-1, with the D segment identity uncertain. The CDR3 reads CASSSNPRGHTEAFF. The DNA sequence is as follows: TGTGCCAGCAGCTCTAATCCGCGTGGACACACTGAAGCTTTCTTT.